A selection of T cell receptor beta chains follows, all from one sample in a study of identical twins. One entry per CDR3 protein results from TCRdb running MiXCR on the 5' RACE reads. The sample carries some 460,000 distinct CDR3 sequences, approximately 15% recorded once. These data were also reused for a study on yellow fever vaccine responses in identical twins.

Specimen: CD4+ T cells sorted from blood. These receptors were obtained from a woman aged 18-30 years in good health. Both conserved end residues are trimmed from each CDR3. Part of the rows lack a size; the others show once, few, many or a class for expanded clones.

clone size	V gene	J gene	CDR3 protein
.	TRBV12-3/TRBV12-4	TRBJ2-3	ASRTRGGTSTDTQY
.	TRBV14	TRBJ1-1	ASSRLGQGRAEAF
few	TRBV12-3/TRBV12-4	TRBJ2-3	ASSFQRGRGTDTQY
many	TRBV24-1	TRBJ2-2	ATSDHRGLSNTGELF
few	TRBV12-3/TRBV12-4	TRBJ2-3	ATSRPGATDTQY
.	TRBV7-2	TRBJ2-1	ASSLSGTTTENEQF
few	TRBV4-3	TRBJ2-2	ASSQVVGGGELF
few	TRBV7-8	TRBJ1-4	ASSLPGSGLLF
.	TRBV2	TRBJ2-2	ASSANGQPNGELF
once	TRBV9	TRBJ2-1	ASSVGPLAGGWNEQF
many	TRBV6-2/TRBV6-3	TRBJ2-7	ASSPTGTGNYEQY
.	TRBV6-1	TRBJ2-3	ASSPRGKGRFVTDTQY
.	TRBV9	TRBJ2-6	ASSVGTGANVLT
few	TRBV14	TRBJ2-3	ASSQVFAGATDTQY
few	TRBV5-5	TRBJ2-3	ASRGLDTDTQY
few	TRBV7-2	TRBJ1-2	ASIRQDSNYGYT
many	TRBV5-1	TRBJ2-1	ASSSQGLAGNNEQF
.	TRBV10-3	TRBJ1-6	AIGDRNNSPLH
.	TRBV28	TRBJ2-5	ASSDPRGREETQY
few	TRBV28	TRBJ2-5	ASSPSAVQETQY
few	TRBV4-2	TRBJ2-3	ASSQDIGLAGGTQY
.	TRBV7-2	TRBJ2-7	ASSIASGTSTYEQY
few	TRBV10-3	TRBJ2-7	AISGRSGTVSYEQY
few	TRBV6-5	TRBJ2-7	ASSYYPAKRYEQY
few	TRBV27	TRBJ2-1	ASSFEGAIYNEQF
few	TRBV7-9	TRBJ2-1	ASSFGGDNEQF
.	TRBV27	TRBJ1-6	ASKQGDNSPLH
few	TRBV18	TRBJ2-2	ASSPRPGLEHGELF
few	TRBV6-1	TRBJ2-3	ASSPGTLNRDTQY
.	TRBV9	TRBJ2-7	ASSLKRGYEQY
few	TRBV6-5	TRBJ2-7	ASSTSRQGKNYEQY